Listed below are T cell receptor beta chains from one sample, sequenced in a study of CD8 T cells in ankylosing spondylitis. In TCRdb, the 5' RACE reads were re-called with MiXCR into one record per CDR3 protein. The sample shows approximately 42,000 distinct CDR3 sequences, under 4.5% of them seen only once. Sequencing was performed on blood, either unsorted or a sorted T cell fraction (not recorded which). The origin of the receptors is a female donor with ankylosing spondylitis or in good health (not recorded which). The CDR3 runs from the conserved cysteine through the conserved F or W. Each record gives: V gene, CDR3 length, J gene, D gene, clone size, CDR3 protein, CDR3 DNA. The D gene is left open where the match is weak. Size is stated for part of the rows, as once, few or many counts, or as a class when the clone is expanded.

TRBV9,15,TRBJ2-1,NA,few,CASSVEGGLHNEQFF,TGTGCCAGCAGCGTAGAGGGAGGTTTACACAATGAGCAGTTCTTC
TRBV9,15,TRBJ2-7,NA,many,CASSVGTGEGYEQYF,TGTGCCAGCAGCGTGGGAACAGGGGAGGGATACGAGCAGTACTTC
TRBV9,15,TRBJ1-1,NA,many,CASSVVGAPNTEAFF,TGTGCCAGCAGCGTAGTGGGGGCGCCAAACACTGAAGCTTTCTTT
TRBV9,16,TRBJ1-2,NA,many,CASSEQSTLANYGYTF,TGTGCCAGCAGCGAACAGAGTACCCTCGCTAACTATGGCTACACCTTC
TRBV9,17,TRBJ1-1,NA,many,CASSVGAALRLNTEAFF,TGTGCCAGCAGCGTAGGGGCAGCCTTGAGACTTAACACTGAAGCTTTCTTT
TRBV9,13,TRBJ1-2,NA,medium-sized,CASSRLVGSGYTF,TGTGCCAGCAGCCGTCTTGTAGGGTCGGGCTACACCTTC
TRBV9,12,TRBJ2-1,NA,many,CASSARGGEQFF,TGTGCCAGCAGCGCCCGGGGAGGTGAGCAGTTCTTC
TRBV9,13,TRBJ2-2,NA,NA,CASSVSLGGELFF,TGTGCCAGCAGCGTATCTTTAGGCGGGGAGCTGTTTTTT
TRBV9,16,TRBJ2-1,NA,many,CASSVGPGGDYNEQFF,TGTGCCAGCAGCGTAGGTCCCGGGGGCGACTACAATGAGCAGTTCTTC
TRBV9,16,TRBJ2-3,TRBD2,NA,CASSASPGGGTDTQYF,TGTGCCAGCAGCGCCTCCCCGGGGGGGGGGACAGATACGCAGTATTTT
TRBV9,14,TRBJ1-2,NA,many,CASSAEATNYGYTF,TGTGCCAGCAGCGCCGAAGCTACTAACTATGGCTACACCTTC
TRBV9,14,TRBJ2-7,NA,many,CASSVDQEPYEQYF,TGTGCCAGCAGCGTAGACCAAGAACCCTACGAGCAGTACTTC
TRBV9,17,TRBJ2-3,TRBD2,many,CASSPRASGGNTDTQYF,TGTGCCAGCAGCCCACGCGCCAGCGGGGGGAACACAGATACGCAGTATTTT
TRBV9,15,TRBJ2-7,NA,many,CASTRGDNPLYEQYF,TGTGCCAGCACGCGCGGGGACAATCCCCTCTACGAGCAGTACTTC
TRBV9,12,TRBJ2-4,NA,NA,CASSHRGDIQYF,TGTGCCAGCAGCCATAGGGGGGACATTCAGTACTTC
TRBV9,13,TRBJ2-4,NA,many,CASSVAGEDIQYF,TGTGCCAGCAGCGTAGCTGGGGAGGACATTCAGTACTTC
TRBV9,16,TRBJ2-3,TRBD2,medium-sized,CASSPDPSGPTDTQYF,TGTGCCAGCAGCCCAGACCCTAGCGGACCCACAGATACGCAGTATTTT
TRBV9,16,TRBJ2-3,TRBD1,many,CASSVAGTGITDTQYF,TGTGCCAGCAGCGTAGCCGGGACAGGGATCACAGATACGCAGTATTTT
TRBV9,15,TRBJ1-1,NA,many,CASSPLHSGQVEAFF,TGTGCCAGCAGCCCTCTCCACTCCGGGCAGGTAGAAGCTTTCTTT
TRBV9,16,TRBJ2-5,TRBD2,many,CASSASSGGAWETQYF,TGTGCCAGCAGCGCGAGCAGCGGGGGGGCCTGGGAGACCCAGTACTTC
TRBV9,16,TRBJ2-5,TRBD2,many,CASSRGSGGAGETQYF,TGTGCCAGCAGCCGAGGGAGCGGGGGGGCCGGGGAGACCCAGTACTTC
TRBV9,13,TRBJ1-6,NA,many,CASSPDSLSPLHF,TGTGCCAGCAGCCCGGACAGCCTATCACCCCTCCACTTT
TRBV9,12,TRBJ2-7,NA,many,CASSTRSNEQYF,TGTGCCAGCAGCACCCGCTCGAACGAGCAGTACTTC
TRBV9,15,TRBJ2-3,NA,many,CASSVGRPSTDTQYF,TGTGCCAGCAGCGTAGGACGGCCAAGCACAGATACGCAGTATTTT
TRBV9,15,TRBJ1-2,NA,many,CASSPTEGLPYGYTF,TGTGCCAGCAGCCCAACGGAGGGACTCCCTTATGGCTACACCTTC
TRBV9,15,TRBJ2-5,NA,many,CASQRALDGYETQYF,TGTGCCAGTCAGCGGGCCCTCGACGGGTACGAGACCCAGTACTTC
TRBV9,15,TRBJ2-5,NA,many,CASSAGTPSPETQYF,TGTGCCAGCAGCGCCGGGACCCCTTCGCCAGAGACCCAGTACTTC
TRBV9,11,TRBJ2-5,NA,many,CASSLEETQYF,TGTGCCAGCAGCTTAGAAGAGACCCAGTACTTC
TRBV9,15,TRBJ2-5,NA,many,CASSADLLEGETQYF,TGTGCCAGCAGCGCAGACCTACTCGAGGGAGAGACCCAGTACTTC